This T cell receptor (beta chain) is drawn from a study of blood T cell repertoires in COVID-19. Turning to the study itself: Samples came from the United States, Italy and Spain, spanning acute and convalescent COVID-19. Sources were T cells, B-cell-depleted T cells, or PBMCs; the material itself was cDNA or gDNA.

As originally analysed: Amplification from reference gene primers served as the basis for estimated nucleated cell counts. The repertoire was sequenced with immunoSEQ multiplex PCR; TCRdb's copy has only in-frame clones and lacks some. D and trimming were read from the DNA, whereas the V and J calls and clone size are those reported in that table. The sample shows a few hundred thousand clones, around four fifths of them seen only once. Germline CDR1 reads SEHNR; CDR2 reads FQNEAQ (reference sequence). The CDR3 loop spans 15 amino acids. V lost 2 bases, J lost 1 base, and 8 bases lay in between. This clone was recorded only once.

The V and J genes are TRBV7-9 and TRBJ2-2; D remains ambiguous. Sample: peripheral blood. This clonotype was obtained from a man aged 60 to 75 with acute or convalescent COVID-19. The CDR3 loop reads CASSLPTGNTGELFF. The DNA of the CDR3 is TGTGCCAGCAGCTTACCGACGGGGAACACCGGGGAGCTGTTTTTT.